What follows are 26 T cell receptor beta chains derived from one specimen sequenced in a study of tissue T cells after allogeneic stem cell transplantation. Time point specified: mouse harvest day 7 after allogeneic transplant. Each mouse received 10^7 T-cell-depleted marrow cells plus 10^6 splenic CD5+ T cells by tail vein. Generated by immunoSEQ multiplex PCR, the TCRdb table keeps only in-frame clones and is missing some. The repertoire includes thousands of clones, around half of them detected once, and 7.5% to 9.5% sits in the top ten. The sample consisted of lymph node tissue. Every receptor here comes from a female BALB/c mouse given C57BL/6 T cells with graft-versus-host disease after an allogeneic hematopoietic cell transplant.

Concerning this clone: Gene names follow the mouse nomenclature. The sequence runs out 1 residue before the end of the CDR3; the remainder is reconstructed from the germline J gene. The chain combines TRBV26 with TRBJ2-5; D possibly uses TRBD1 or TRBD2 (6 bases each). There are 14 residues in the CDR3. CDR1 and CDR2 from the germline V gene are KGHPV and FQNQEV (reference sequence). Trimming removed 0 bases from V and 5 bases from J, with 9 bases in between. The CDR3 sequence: CASSLSTGADTQYF. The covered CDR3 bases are TGTGCCAGCAGTCTGTCGACGGGGGCAGACACCCAGTAC. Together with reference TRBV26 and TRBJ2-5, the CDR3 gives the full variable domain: NSKVIQTPRYLVKGQGQKAKMRCIPEKGHPVVFWYQQNKNNEFKFLINFQNQEVLQQIDMTEKRFSAECPSNSPCSLEIQSSEAGDSALYLCASSLSTGADTQYFGPGTRLLVL.

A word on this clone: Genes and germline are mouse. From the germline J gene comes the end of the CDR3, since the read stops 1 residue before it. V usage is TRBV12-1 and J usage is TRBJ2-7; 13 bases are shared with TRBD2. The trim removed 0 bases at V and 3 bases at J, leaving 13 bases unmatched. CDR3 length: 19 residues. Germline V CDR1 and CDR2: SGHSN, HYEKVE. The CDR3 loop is CASSLERPPGLGGVYEQYF. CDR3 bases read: TGTGCCAGCTCTCTCGAACGCCCCCCGGGACTGGGGGGGGTCTATGAACAGTAC.

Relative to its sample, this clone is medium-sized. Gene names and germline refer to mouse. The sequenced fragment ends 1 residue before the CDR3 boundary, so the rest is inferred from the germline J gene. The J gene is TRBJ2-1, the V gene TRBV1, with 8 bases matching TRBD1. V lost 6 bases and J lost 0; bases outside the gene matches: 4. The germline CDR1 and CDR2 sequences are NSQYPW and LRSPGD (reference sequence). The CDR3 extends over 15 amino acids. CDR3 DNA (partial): TGCACCTGCAGACGGACAGGGACTAACTATGCTGAGCAGTTC. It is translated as CTCRRTGTNYAEQF. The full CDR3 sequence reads CTCRRTGTNYAEQFF.

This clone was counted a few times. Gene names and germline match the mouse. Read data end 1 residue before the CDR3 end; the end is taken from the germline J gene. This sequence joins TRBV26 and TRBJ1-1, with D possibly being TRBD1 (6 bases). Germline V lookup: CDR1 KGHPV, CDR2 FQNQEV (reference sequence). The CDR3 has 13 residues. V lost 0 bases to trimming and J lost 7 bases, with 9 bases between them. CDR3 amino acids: CASSLSRDIEVFF. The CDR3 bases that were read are TGTGCCAGCAGTCTGTCGAGGGACATAGAAGTCTTC.

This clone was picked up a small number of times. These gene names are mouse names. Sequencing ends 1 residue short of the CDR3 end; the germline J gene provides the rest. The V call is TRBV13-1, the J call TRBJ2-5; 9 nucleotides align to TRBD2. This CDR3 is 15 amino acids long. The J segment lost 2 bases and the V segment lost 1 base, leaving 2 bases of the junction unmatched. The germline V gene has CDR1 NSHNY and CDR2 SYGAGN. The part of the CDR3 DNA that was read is TGTGCCAGCAGTGATAAGGGACTGGGCCAAGACACCCAGTAC. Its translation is CASSDKGLGQDTQY. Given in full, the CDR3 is CASSDKGLGQDTQYF.

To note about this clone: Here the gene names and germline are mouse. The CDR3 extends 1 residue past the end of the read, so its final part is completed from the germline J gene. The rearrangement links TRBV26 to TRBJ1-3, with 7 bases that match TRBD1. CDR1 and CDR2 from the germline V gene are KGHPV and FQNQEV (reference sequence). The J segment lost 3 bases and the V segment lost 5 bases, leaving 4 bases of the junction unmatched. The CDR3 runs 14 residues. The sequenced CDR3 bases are TGTGCCAGCAGTTCACAGGGGATTGGAAATACGCTCTAT. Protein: CASSSQGIGNTLY. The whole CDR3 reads CASSSQGIGNTLYF.

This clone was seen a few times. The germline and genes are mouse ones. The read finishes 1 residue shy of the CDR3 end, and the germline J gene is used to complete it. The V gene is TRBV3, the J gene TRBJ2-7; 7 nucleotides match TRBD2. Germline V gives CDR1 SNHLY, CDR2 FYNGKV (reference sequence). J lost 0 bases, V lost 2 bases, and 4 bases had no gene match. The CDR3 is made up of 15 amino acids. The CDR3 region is CASSLRVGGSYEQYF. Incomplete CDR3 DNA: TGTGCCAGCAGCTTAAGGGTGGGGGGCTCCTATGAACAGTAC.

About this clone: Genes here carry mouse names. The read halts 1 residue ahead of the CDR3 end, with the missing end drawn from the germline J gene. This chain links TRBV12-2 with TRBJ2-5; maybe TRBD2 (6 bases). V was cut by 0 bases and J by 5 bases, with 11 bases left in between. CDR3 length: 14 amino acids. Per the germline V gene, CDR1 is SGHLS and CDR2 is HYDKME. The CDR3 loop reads CASSLDGGSDTQYF. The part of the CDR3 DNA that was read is TGTGCCAGCTCTCTCGACGGGGGGTCAGACACCCAGTAC.

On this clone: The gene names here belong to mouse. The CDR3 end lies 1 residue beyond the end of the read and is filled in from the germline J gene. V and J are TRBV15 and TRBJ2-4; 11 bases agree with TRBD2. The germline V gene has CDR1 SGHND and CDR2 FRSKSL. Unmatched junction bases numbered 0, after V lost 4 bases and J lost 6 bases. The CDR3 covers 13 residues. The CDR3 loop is CASSWTGGNTLYF. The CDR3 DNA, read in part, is TGTGCCAGCAGTTGGACTGGGGGGAACACCTTGTAC.

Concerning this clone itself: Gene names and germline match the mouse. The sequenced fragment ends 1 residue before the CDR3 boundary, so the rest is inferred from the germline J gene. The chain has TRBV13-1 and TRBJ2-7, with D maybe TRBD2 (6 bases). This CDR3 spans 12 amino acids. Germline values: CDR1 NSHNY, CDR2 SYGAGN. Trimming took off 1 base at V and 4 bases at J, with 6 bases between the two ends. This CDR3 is CASSDTGYEQYF. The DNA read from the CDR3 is TGTGCCAGCAGTGATACTGGGTATGAACAGTAC.

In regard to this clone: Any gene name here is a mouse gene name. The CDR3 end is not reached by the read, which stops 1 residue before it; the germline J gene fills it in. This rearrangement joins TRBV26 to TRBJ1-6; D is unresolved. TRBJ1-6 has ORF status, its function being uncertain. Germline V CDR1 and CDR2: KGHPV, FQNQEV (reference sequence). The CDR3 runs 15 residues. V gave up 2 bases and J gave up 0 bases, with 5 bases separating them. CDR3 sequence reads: CASSLHISYNSPLYF. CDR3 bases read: TGTGCCAGCAGTCTGCACATTTCCTATAATTCGCCCCTCTAC.

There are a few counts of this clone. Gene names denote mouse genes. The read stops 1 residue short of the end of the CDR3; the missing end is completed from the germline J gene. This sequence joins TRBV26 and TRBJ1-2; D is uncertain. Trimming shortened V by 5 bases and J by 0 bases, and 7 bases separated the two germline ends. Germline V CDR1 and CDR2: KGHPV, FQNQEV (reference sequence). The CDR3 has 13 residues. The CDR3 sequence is CASSGRANSDYTF. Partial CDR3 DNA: TGTGCCAGCAGTGGAAGGGCAAACTCCGACTACACC.

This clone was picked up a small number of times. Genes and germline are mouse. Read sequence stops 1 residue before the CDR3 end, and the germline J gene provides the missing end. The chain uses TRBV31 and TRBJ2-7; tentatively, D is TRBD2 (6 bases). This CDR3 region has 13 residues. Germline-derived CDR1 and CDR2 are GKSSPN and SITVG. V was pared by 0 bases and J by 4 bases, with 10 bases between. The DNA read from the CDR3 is TGTGCCTGGAGTCTCTGGGGTTCATATGAACAGTAC. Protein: CAWSLWGSYEQY. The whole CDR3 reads CAWSLWGSYEQYF.

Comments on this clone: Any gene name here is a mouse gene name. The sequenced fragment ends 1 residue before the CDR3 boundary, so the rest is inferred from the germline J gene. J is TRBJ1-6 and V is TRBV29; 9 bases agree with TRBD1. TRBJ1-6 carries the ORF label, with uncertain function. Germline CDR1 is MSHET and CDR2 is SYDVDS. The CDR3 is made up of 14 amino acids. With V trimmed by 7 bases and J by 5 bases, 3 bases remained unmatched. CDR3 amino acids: CASNRDRDNSPLYF. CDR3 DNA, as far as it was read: TGTGCTAGCAACCGGGACAGGGATAATTCGCCCCTCTAC.

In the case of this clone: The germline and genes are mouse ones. The sequenced CDR3 bases are TGTGCCAGCAGTCTGTCCATTAATTCGCCCCTCTAC. Translated: CASSLSINSPLY. The full-length CDR3 reads as CASSLSINSPLYF. This chain uses TRBV26 with TRBJ1-6; D gene unclear. The sequence runs out 1 residue before the end of the CDR3; the remainder is reconstructed from the germline J gene. TRBJ1-6 is flagged as an ORF with uncertain function. Per the germline V gene, CDR1 is KGHPV and CDR2 is FQNQEV (reference sequence). The V gene lost 0 bases and the J gene lost 6 bases, with 3 bases spanning the gap. This CDR3 spans 13 amino acids.

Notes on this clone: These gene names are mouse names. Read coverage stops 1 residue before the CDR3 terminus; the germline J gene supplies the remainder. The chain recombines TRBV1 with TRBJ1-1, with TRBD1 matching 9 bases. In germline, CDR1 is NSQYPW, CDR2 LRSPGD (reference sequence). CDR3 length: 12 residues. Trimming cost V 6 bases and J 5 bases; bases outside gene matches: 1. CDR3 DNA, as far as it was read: TGCACCTGCAGCGGACAGGGGACAGAAGTCTTC. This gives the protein CTCSGQGTEVF. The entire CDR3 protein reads CTCSGQGTEVFF.

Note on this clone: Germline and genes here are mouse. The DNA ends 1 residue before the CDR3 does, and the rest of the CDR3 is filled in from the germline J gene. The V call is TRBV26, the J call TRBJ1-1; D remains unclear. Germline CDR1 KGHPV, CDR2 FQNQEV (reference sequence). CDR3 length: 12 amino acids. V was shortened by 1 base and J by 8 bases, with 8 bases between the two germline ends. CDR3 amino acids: CASSLFRNEVFF. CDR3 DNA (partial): TGTGCCAGCAGTCTGTTCAGGAACGAAGTCTTC.

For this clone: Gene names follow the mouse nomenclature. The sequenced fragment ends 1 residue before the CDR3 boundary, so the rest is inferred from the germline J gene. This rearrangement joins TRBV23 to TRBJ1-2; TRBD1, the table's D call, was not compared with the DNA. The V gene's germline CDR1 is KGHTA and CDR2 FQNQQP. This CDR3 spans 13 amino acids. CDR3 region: CSSSQQANSDYTF. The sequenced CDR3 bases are TGCTCCAGCAGTCAACAGGCAAACTCCGACTACACC.

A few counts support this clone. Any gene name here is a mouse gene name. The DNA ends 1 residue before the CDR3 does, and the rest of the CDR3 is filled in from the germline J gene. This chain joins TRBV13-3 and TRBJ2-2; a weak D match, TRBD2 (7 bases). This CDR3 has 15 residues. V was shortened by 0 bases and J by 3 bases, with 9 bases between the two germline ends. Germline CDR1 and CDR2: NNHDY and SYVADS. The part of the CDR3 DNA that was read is TGTGCCAGCAGTGATGGGGGGGCTCACACCGGGCAGCTCTAC. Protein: CASSDGGAHTGQLY. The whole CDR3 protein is CASSDGGAHTGQLYF.

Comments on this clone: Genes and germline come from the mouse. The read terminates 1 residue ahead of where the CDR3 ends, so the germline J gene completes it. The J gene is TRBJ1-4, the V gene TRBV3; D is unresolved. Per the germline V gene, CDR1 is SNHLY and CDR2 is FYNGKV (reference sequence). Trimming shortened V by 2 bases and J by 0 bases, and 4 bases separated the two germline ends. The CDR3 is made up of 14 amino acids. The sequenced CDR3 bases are TGTGCCAGCAGCTTAAGAATTTCCAACGAAAGATTATTT. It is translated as CASSLRISNERLF. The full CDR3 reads CASSLRISNERLFF.

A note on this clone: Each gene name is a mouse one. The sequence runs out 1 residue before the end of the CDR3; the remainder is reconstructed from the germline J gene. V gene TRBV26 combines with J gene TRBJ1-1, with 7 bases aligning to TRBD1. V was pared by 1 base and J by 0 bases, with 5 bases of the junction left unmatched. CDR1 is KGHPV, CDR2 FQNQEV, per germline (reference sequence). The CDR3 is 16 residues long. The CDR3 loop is CASSLFQGVANTEVFF. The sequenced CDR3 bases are TGTGCCAGCAGTCTGTTCCAGGGGGTTGCAAACACAGAAGTCTTC.

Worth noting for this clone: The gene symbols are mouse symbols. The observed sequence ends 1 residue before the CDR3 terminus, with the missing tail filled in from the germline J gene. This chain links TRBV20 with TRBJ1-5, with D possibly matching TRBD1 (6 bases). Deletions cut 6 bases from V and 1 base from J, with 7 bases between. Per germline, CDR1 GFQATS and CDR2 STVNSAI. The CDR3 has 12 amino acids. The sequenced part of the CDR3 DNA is TGTGGTGCCGGGACAAACAACCAGGCTCCGCTT. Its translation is CGAGTNNQAPL. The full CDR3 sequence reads CGAGTNNQAPLF.

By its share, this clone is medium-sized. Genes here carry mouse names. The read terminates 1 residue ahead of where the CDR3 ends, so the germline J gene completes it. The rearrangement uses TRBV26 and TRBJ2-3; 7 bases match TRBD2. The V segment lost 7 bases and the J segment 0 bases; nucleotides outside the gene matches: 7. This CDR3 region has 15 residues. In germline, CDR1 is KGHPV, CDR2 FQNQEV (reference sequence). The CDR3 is CASKPGLDSAETLYF. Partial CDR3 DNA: TGTGCCAGCAAACCAGGACTGGATAGTGCAGAAACGCTGTAT.

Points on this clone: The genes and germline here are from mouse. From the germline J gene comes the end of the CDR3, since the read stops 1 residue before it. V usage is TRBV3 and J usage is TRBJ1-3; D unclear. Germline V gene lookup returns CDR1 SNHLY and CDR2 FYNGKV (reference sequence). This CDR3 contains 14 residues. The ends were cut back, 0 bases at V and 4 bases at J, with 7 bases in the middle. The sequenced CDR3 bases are TGTGCCAGCAGCTTAGCGCTAAGGGGAAATACGCTCTAT. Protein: CASSLALRGNTLY. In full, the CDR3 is CASSLALRGNTLYF.

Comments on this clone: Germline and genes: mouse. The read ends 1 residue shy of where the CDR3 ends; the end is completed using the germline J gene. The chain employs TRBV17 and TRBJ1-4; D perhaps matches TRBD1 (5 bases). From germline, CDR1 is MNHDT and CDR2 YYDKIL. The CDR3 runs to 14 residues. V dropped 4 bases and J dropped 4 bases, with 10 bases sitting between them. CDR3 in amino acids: CASSTGGVNERLFF. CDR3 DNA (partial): TGTGCTAGCAGTACGGGGGGGGTCAACGAAAGATTATTT.

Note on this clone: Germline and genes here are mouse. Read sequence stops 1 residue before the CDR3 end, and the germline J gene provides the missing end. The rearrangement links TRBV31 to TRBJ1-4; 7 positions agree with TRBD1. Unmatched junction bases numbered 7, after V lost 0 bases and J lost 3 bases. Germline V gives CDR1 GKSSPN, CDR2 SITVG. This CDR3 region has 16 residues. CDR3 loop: CAWSLLRQGPNERLFF. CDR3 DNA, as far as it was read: TGTGCCTGGAGTCTCCTTAGACAGGGACCCAACGAAAGATTATTT.